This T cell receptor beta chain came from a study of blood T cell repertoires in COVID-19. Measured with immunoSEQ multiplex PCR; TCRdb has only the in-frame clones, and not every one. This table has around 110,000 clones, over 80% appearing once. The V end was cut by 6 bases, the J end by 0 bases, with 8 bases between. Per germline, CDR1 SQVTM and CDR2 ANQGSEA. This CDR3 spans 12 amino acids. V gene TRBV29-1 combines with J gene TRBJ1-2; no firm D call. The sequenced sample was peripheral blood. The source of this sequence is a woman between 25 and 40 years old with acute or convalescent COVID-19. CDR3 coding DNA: TGCAGCGTGGAAACACCTAACTATGGCTACACCTTC. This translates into CSVETPNYGYTF.